The rows below give T cell receptor beta chains drawn from one sample of a study of cytomegalovirus exposure and HLA in healthy donors. The repertoire was sequenced with immunoSEQ multiplex PCR; TCRdb's copy has only in-frame clones and lacks some. This table has about 200,000 clones, approximately 87% appearing once. The specimen sequenced was PBMCs. These receptors originate from a man aged 30-40 years in good health and CMV-seronegative. The CDR3 runs from the conserved cysteine through the conserved F or W. A D gene is named only where the DNA matches it firmly. Only part of the rows carry a size: once, few, many, or a class if the clone is expanded.

clone size,V gene,D gene,J gene,CDR3 DNA,CDR3 protein
once,TRBV7-9,.,TRBJ1-5,TGTGCCAGACCACTCCCCAATCAGCCCCAGCATTTT,CARPLPNQPQHF
.,TRBV21-1,.,TRBJ2-1,TGTGCCAGCAGCCTACCCTGGGGTTACAGGGGGAAGTTTATCAATGAGCAGTTCTTC,CASSLPWGYRGKFINEQFF
.,TRBV10-3,.,TRBJ2-7,TGTGCCATCAGTGACTTGGAGTTTTCCTACGAGCAGTACTTC,CAISDLEFSYEQYF
few,TRBV10-3,.,TRBJ2-1,TGTGCCGTCTCACAGGCGACCTACAATGAGCAGTTCTTC,CAVSQATYNEQFF
.,TRBV5-6,TRBD1,TRBJ2-3,TGTGCCAGCAGCCGGAACAGGGGAGATACGCAGTATTTT,CASSRNRGDTQYF
few,TRBV6-1,TRBD1,TRBJ1-5,TGTGCCAGCAGAGAACAGGGGCGTCAGCCCCAGCATTTT,CASREQGRQPQHF
.,TRBV6-5,TRBD1,TRBJ2-7,TGTGCCAGCAGTGGGACAGGGGGCCCCTACGAGCAGTACTTC,CASSGTGGPYEQYF
.,TRBV7-9,.,TRBJ1-2,TGTGCCAGCAGCTTTTTTCAGGGGAATGGTGGCTACACCTTC,CASSFFQGNGGYTF
.,TRBV5-6,TRBD1,TRBJ1-1,TGTGCCAGCAGCGTGGACAGGGGGCTGAACACTGAAGCTTTCTTT,CASSVDRGLNTEAFF
.,TRBV10-3,.,TRBJ1-2,TGTGCCATCAAACTGGGACATTCTAACTATGGCTACACCTTC,CAIKLGHSNYGYTF
.,TRBV18,.,TRBJ2-5,TGTGCCAGCTCACCCCGGGTAGAGGTGGAGACCCAGTACTTC,CASSPRVEVETQYF
.,TRBV10-3,.,TRBJ1-1,TGTGCCATCAGTGAGTCGAGGGAAGCTTTCTTT,CAISESREAFF
.,TRBV5-4,.,TRBJ2-7,TGTGCCAGCAGCTTGGACTACTCCTACGAGCAGTACTTC,CASSLDYSYEQYF
few,TRBV5-6,TRBD1,TRBJ1-4,TGTGCCAGCAGCTTGTTGGGGGACAGGATTAATGAAAAACTGTTTTTT,CASSLLGDRINEKLFF
.,TRBV10-2,.,TRBJ1-1,TGCGCCACCGGACATGGCCCGAACACTGAAGCTTTCTTT,CATGHGPNTEAFF
.,TRBV19,TRBD1,TRBJ1-5,TGTGCCAGTACGACAGGGGGGGGCCCCAATCAGCCCCAGCATTTT,CASTTGGGPNQPQHF